This T cell receptor (beta chain) was recorded in a study of Ad26.COV2.S vaccination and SARS-CoV-2 variants (dated by TCRdb to the early 2020s). Some background on the complete study: Donors in the vaccine arm were drawn from COV1001, a multicentre, randomized, double-blind, placebo-controlled phase I-IIa trial testing Ad26.COV2.S in healthy adults. Ad26.COV2.S was administered intramuscularly at 5 x 10^10 or 1 x 10^11 viral particles, either as a single shot or as two shots given 56 days apart. TCRbeta repertoire sequencing served as the tool for gauging how specific and how broad the SARS-CoV-2-reactive T cell receptors were following Ad26.COV2.S vaccination. The TCR-sequenced set comprised approximately 32 samples: around 20 Ad26.COV2.S vaccine recipients, 5 placebo recipients and 8 SARS-CoV-2 convalescent individuals. Trial participants were randomized into five groups of five: low-dose or high-dose Ad26.COV2.S given once or twice, or placebo on both occasions. Blinding of investigators to trial group allocation was maintained during experiments and outcome assessment.

The treatment or condition label, read with the paper, signifies: roughly 20 received Ad26.COV2.S at low or high dose, single or two shots; several received placebo; per-sample allocation not given. For vaccine and placebo recipients, the sequenced repertoires came from samples collected on day 63 after the first injection. Cohort 1b enrolled about 25 adults aged 18-55 years at a single site in Boston, USA, between 29 July and 7 August 2020. Ad26.COV2.S was a replication-incompetent adenovirus type 26 vector that expressed a prefusion-stabilized SARS-CoV-2 spike protein derived from the original Wuhan strain. There are 15 amino acids in the CDR3, from cysteine to phenylalanine inclusive. Of the read, only the CDR3 DNA is kept; its 45 bases are in frame from base 1. Based on the germline V gene (reference sequence), the CDR1 and CDR2 sequences are LNHDA and SQIVND. At the junction V is shortened by 5 bases and J by 0 bases, with 10 bases in between.

As concerns this clone: Its antigen is unknown. No quality values exist for individual bases; no much larger clone is one base distant.

What the authors observed across the whole study: The authors noted that the TCR breadth and depth analyses may have underestimated total T cell responses. Vaccine and placebo recipients had similar non-spike TCR breadth, a finding consistent with the vaccine containing only spike. Comparing responses between vaccine doses or regimens was not something the study was powered to do. After vaccination, substantial breadth of spike-specific CD8+ and CD4+ T cell responses was reported. Compared with placebo recipients, Ad26.COV2.S recipients showed higher spike-specific TCR breadth (P = 0.0014).

The immunoSEQ Assay was used to sequence TCRbeta CDR3 regions. After extraction, genomic DNA underwent amplification by bias-controlled multiplex PCR, followed by high-throughput sequencing. Turning to the authors' computational methods: Collapsing and filtering of sequences were performed to quantify the absolute abundance of each unique TCRbeta CDR3 region. Usable DNA was measured by amplifying reference genes present in all nucleated cells, and TCRbeta template counts were normalized to that usable DNA to estimate T cell fraction. Repertoire TCRs were annotated as SARS-CoV-2-specific when V gene, CDR3 amino acid sequence and J gene were exactly matched to a known reactive TCR set. The reference SARS-CoV-2 TCR set came from MIRA and was filtered for enrichment in COVID-19-positive ImmuneCODE repertoires, removing public or cross-reactive TCRs. Using the MIRA antigens, annotated TCRs were further analysed by specific ORF or by position within an ORF. Depth was the summed frequency of annotated unique rearrangements, while breadth was defined as annotated unique rearrangements over total unique productive rearrangements. Two-sided Wilcoxon rank-sum tests were used to compare TCR breadth between groups. The source is immuneACCESS, and TCRdb retained only in-frame sequences with V and J called. Part of the clones is not carried over; for the studies checked, unresolved V genes explain less than half of this, and the remainder is unexplained. The DNA gave D and trimming, while V, J and clone size come from that table. Recorded for this sample are around 340,000 clones; about nine tenths of them occurred a single time. 6.4% of the sample rests with the top ten.

This specimen was peripheral blood, taken in a trial of Ad26.COV2.S vaccine versus placebo. This receptor was obtained from a person aged 18-65 years who received the Ad26.COV2.S COVID-19 vaccine or a placebo. The chain is made from TRBV19 and TRBJ1-4; no D gene is confidently identified. At the DNA level, the sequence is TGTGCCAGTAGTTTCCCAGAAGCAACTAATGAAAAACTGTTTTTT. Translation gives CASSFPEATNEKLFF.